A single sample is the source of the 7 T cell receptor beta chains below, sequenced in a study of early stage breast cancer tumors. The repertoire was sequenced with immunoSEQ multiplex PCR; TCRdb's copy has only in-frame clones and lacks some. The table includes about 28,000 clones, about 80% detected once. What was sequenced was blood. The receptors come from a person aged 55 to 75 with breast cancer.

The J gene is TRBJ2-1, the V gene TRBV19; the D is unclear. Trimming took 1 base from V and 0 from J, leaving 7 bases between them. Germline CDR1 is LNHDA and CDR2 is SQIVND (reference sequence). The CDR3 has 15 amino acids. CDR3 protein: CASSIGSYSYNEQFF. DNA for the CDR3: TGTGCCAGTAGTATAGGCTCCTACTCCTACAATGAGCAGTTCTTC.

The chain uses TRBV19 and TRBJ2-2; maybe TRBD1 (5 bases). Germline CDR1 LNHDA, CDR2 SQIVND (reference sequence). The CDR3 is 14 residues long. V lost 2 bases to trimming and J lost 8 bases, with 12 bases between them. The CDR3 reads CASSIPLGRGELFF. The CDR3 DNA reads TGTGCCAGTAGTATACCCCTGGGGCGTGGGGAGCTGTTTTTT.

J is TRBJ1-1 and V is TRBV7-2; TRBD1 aligns across 7 bases. Per the germline V gene, CDR1 is SGHTA and CDR2 is FQGNSA. Trimming at V came to 5 bases and at J to 5 bases, leaving 11 bases not matched to a gene. This CDR3 has 15 amino acids. The CDR3 loop is CASSERQGGGTEAFF. The CDR3 DNA reads as TGTGCCAGCAGCGAACGACAGGGAGGAGGGACTGAAGCTTTCTTT.

The gene calls are TRBV28 and TRBJ1-1; D possibly corresponds to TRBD1 (5 bases). This CDR3 has 13 residues. The germline gives CDR1 MDHEN, CDR2 SYDVKM. V was shortened by 5 bases and J by 7 bases, with 14 bases between the two germline ends. CDR3 bases: TGTGCCAGCAGTGTGGGGGGAGTGGATGAAGCTTTCTTT. This encodes CASSVGGVDEAFF.

This chain joins TRBV13 and TRBJ1-2, with 8 positions matching TRBD1. V trimming: 3 bases; J trimming: 8 bases; junction bases outside the gene matches: 14. Germline values: CDR1 PRHDT, CDR2 FYEKMQ (reference sequence). This CDR3 spans 16 amino acids. CDR3 sequence (DNA): TGTGCCAGCAGCTTTAGGGGGGACAGGAAAGCAGACGGCTACACCTTC. Translation gives CASSFRGDRKADGYTF.

The rearrangement uses TRBV27 and TRBJ2-1, with D possibly matching TRBD2 (6 bases). Germline CDR1 is MNHEY and CDR2 is SMNVEV (reference sequence). The CDR3 runs 16 residues. Trimming removed 4 bases at V and 2 bases at J, with 15 bases between. In nucleotides, the CDR3 is TGTGCCAGCAGTTCCATTAGCGGTAGTACCTACAATGAGCAGTTCTTC. It translates to CASSSISGSTYNEQFF.

The chain couples TRBV29-1 to TRBJ2-1, with 9 bases matching TRBD1. V lost 5 bases, J lost 0 bases, and 8 bases stayed unmatched. The CDR3 contains 16 residues. CDR1 SQVTM and CDR2 ANQGSEA come from the germline V gene. CDR3 protein: CSVKPLTGGSYNEQFF. CDR3 nucleotides: TGCAGCGTTAAACCCTTGACAGGGGGCTCCTACAATGAGCAGTTCTTC.